The 30 T cell receptor beta chains given below trace back to one sample, sequenced in a study of blood T cell repertoires in COVID-19. Sequencing was performed with immunoSEQ multiplex PCR; in TCRdb, only in-frame clones are kept and a portion is missing. The data hold 250,000 to 300,000 clones, with just under 90% observed a single time. The source material was peripheral blood. The origin of the receptors is a woman aged 25 to 39 with COVID-19, enrolled during active disease.

The chain combines TRBV19 with TRBJ1-5, with 9 bases aligning to TRBD1. CDR3 length: 14 amino acids. The trim removed 5 bases at V and 7 bases at J, leaving 6 bases unmatched. Germline V CDR1 and CDR2: LNHDA, SQIVND (reference sequence). The DNA of the CDR3 is TGTGCCAGTAGTGAACAGGGGGCTTGGCAGCCCCAGCATTTT. Protein sequence: CASSEQGAWQPQHF.

The chain is built from TRBV19 and TRBJ1-5; D perhaps matches TRBD1 (6 bases). This CDR3 is 16 amino acids long. The V end was cut by 3 bases, the J end by 0 bases, with 12 bases between. CDR1 is LNHDA and CDR2 is SQIVND in the germline V gene (reference sequence). The CDR3 sequence is CASSIPTGYSNQPQHF. Here the CDR3 DNA reads TGTGCCAGTAGTATCCCGACAGGCTATAGCAATCAGCCCCAGCATTTT.

This clone has just one count. V gene TRBV7-8 combines with J gene TRBJ2-7, with D possibly matching TRBD1 (5 bases). Germline CDR1 SGHVS, CDR2 FQNEAQ. Trimming took off 5 bases at V and 7 bases at J, with 15 bases between the two ends. The CDR3 loop spans 13 amino acids. The CDR3, as DNA: TGTGCCAGCAGCAGTCATGGGGCAGGGGAGCAGTACTTC. Protein: CASSSHGAGEQYF.

This chain links TRBV5-4 with TRBJ1-6; D might be TRBD1 (6 bases). This CDR3 is 14 amino acids long. With 3 bases removed from V and 9 bases from J, the gap between germline ends came to 13 bases. Germline loops: CDR1 SGHNT, CDR2 YYREEE (reference sequence). The CDR3 nucleotides are TGTGCCAGCAGCTCACAGGGTGTGAGTTCACCCCTCCACTTT. Translation gives CASSSQGVSSPLHF.

The chain carries TRBV5-1 and TRBJ2-7; D possibly corresponds to TRBD2 (5 bases). CDR1 is SGHRS and CDR2 is YFSETQ in the germline V gene. The V gene lost 2 bases and the J gene lost 4 bases, with 16 bases spanning the gap. The CDR3 spans 15 residues. The CDR3 loop reads CASSFEGRDPYEQYF. CDR3 nucleotides: TGCGCCAGCAGCTTCGAGGGAAGGGATCCTTACGAGCAGTACTTC.

The chain is built from TRBV6-5 and TRBJ2-1; D is unresolved. Germline values: CDR1 MNHEY, CDR2 SVGAGI. This CDR3 contains 11 residues. V was pared by 6 bases and J by 5 bases, with 5 bases between. DNA of the CDR3: TGTGCCAGCAGCCTAAACAATGAGCAGTTCTTC. It translates to CASSLNNEQFF.

The rearrangement uses TRBV2 and TRBJ1-5; 8 bases line up with TRBD1. The germline gives CDR1 SNHLY, CDR2 FYNNEI. V lost 6 bases and J lost 4; bases outside the gene matches: 5. This CDR3 region has 14 residues. This CDR3 reads CASSPGQGNQPQHF. The CDR3 nucleotides read TGTGCCAGCAGCCCAGGACAGGGTAATCAGCCCCAGCATTTT.

This sequence joins TRBV4-1 and TRBJ2-7; a weak D match, TRBD2 (6 bases). V lost 2 bases, J lost 6 bases, and 14 bases lay in between. The CDR3 has 14 residues. From germline, CDR1 is MGHRA and CDR2 YSYEKL. In DNA form, the CDR3 reads TGCGCCAGCAGCCAATTCCAGGGAGGCAGCGAGCAGTACTTC. This codes for CASSQFQGGSEQYF.

This clone was recorded only once. V usage is TRBV7-6 and J usage is TRBJ1-1; a possible D gene is TRBD1 (5 bases). In germline, CDR1 is SGHVS, CDR2 FNYEAQ. V gave up 5 bases and J gave up 5 bases, with 15 bases separating them. The CDR3 contains 14 residues. The CDR3 loop reads CASSRIQGGTEAFF. CDR3 sequence (DNA): TGTGCCAGCAGCCGCATCCAGGGCGGAACTGAAGCTTTCTTT.

The V call is TRBV4-1, the J call TRBJ2-7; tentative D call: TRBD1 (6 bases). V was pared by 4 bases and J by 4 bases, with 17 bases between. Germline V gene data show CDR1 as MGHRA and CDR2 as YSYEKL. The CDR3 runs to 15 residues. CDR3 region: CASSPLLTGLYEQYF. CDR3 coding DNA: TGCGCCAGCAGCCCCTTATTGACAGGATTATACGAGCAGTACTTC.

The genes are TRBV5-1 and TRBJ2-1; 9 nucleotides align to TRBD2. Germline CDR1 is SGHRS and CDR2 is YFSETQ. V lost 1 base to trimming and J lost 0 bases; unmatched junction nucleotides: 8. The CDR3 spans 18 residues. The CDR3 sequence: CASSLSSGVSSSYNEQFF. Here the CDR3 DNA reads TGCGCCAGCAGCTTGTCTAGCGGGGTTTCGAGCTCCTACAATGAGCAGTTCTTC. Filled out from reference TRBV5-1 and TRBJ2-1, the complete variable domain reads KAGVTQTPRYLIKTRGQQVTLSCSPISGHRSVSWYQQTPGQGLQFLFEYFSETQRNKGNFPGRFSGRQFSNSRSEMNVSTLELGDSALYLCASSLSSGVSSSYNEQFFGPGTRLTVL.

The genes are TRBV7-2 and TRBJ1-1; the D is unclear. Trimming removed 6 bases at V and 10 bases at J, with 18 bases between. This CDR3 is built from 13 residues. Germline V lookup: CDR1 SGHTA, CDR2 FQGNSA. CDR3 protein: CASSHGGSRRAFF. CDR3 bases: TGTGCCAGCAGTCACGGAGGGTCCAGGCGAGCTTTCTTT.

The chain combines TRBV6-5 with TRBJ1-2; a possible D gene is TRBD1 (5 bases). The germline V and J ends were trimmed by 7 bases and 8 bases, with 11 bases remaining between them. Germline V lookup: CDR1 MNHEY, CDR2 SVGAGI. CDR3 length equals 11 residues. CDR3 region: CASTGRLGYTF. CDR3 in DNA: TGTGCCAGCACAGGGAGGTTGGGCTACACCTTC.

This chain uses TRBV2 with TRBJ1-1; D gene unclear. Germline CDR1 reads SNHLY; CDR2 reads FYNNEI. V was shortened by 5 bases and J by 10 bases, with 14 bases between the two germline ends. The length of the CDR3 is 12 residues. The CDR3 nucleotides are TGTGCCAGCAGTTTAGACACGGAAGGAGCTTTCTTT. Translating it yields CASSLDTEGAFF.

The chain carries TRBV25-1 and TRBJ2-3; D is unresolved. Looked up from germline, CDR1 is MGHDK and CDR2 is SYGVNS. V shed 3 bases and J shed 6 bases, with 10 bases lying between them. The CDR3 extends over 13 amino acids. For the CDR3, the DNA is TGTGCCAGCAGTGAGTTTACAGCTGATACGCAGTATTTT. Translated: CASSEFTADTQYF.

V is TRBV24-1 and J is TRBJ1-5; D may be TRBD1 (6 bases). The germline gives CDR1 KGHDR, CDR2 SFDVKD. V was cut by 5 bases and J by 4 bases, with 11 bases left in between. The CDR3 sequence is 14 residues long. The CDR3 DNA reads TGTGCCACCAGTGTTCGACAGGAGAATCAGCCCCAGCATTTT. It is translated as CATSVRQENQPQHF.

V usage is TRBV27 and J usage is TRBJ1-2; D gene unclear. This CDR3 comprises 15 residues. Germline loops: CDR1 MNHEY, CDR2 SMNVEV (reference sequence). V lost 3 bases to trimming and J lost 5 bases, with 16 bases between them. CDR3 DNA sequence: TGTGCCAGCAGTTTCCGCCGCTCGCCTCTATATGGCTACACCTTC. It codes for CASSFRRSPLYGYTF.

This clone occurred once. The gene calls are TRBV10-2 and TRBJ2-7; D is unresolved. V was cut by 5 bases and J by 1 base, with 3 bases left in between. There are 11 residues in the CDR3. The germline V gene has CDR1 WSHSY and CDR2 SAAADI. CDR3 bases: TGCGCCAGCAGTCAATCCTACGAGCAGTACTTC. Translating gives CASSQSYEQYF.

The chain couples TRBV7-9 to TRBJ1-2; 7 positions match TRBD1. CDR3 size: 14 residues. Germline-derived CDR1 and CDR2 are SEHNR and FQNEAQ (reference sequence). After removal of 7 bases from V and 4 bases from J, the junction contained 9 bases not matched to a gene. CDR3 coding DNA: TGTGCCAGCACCTCGGCAGGGGGTAGCTATGGCTACACCTTC. It yields the protein CASTSAGGSYGYTF.

The chain uses TRBV6-6 and TRBJ1-2; 8 nucleotides align to TRBD1. Germline V gene lookup returns CDR1 MNHNY and CDR2 SVGAGI (reference sequence). The CDR3 sequence is 15 residues long. V lost 7 bases, J lost 8 bases, and 15 bases stayed unmatched. The DNA of the CDR3 is TGTGCCAGCAAATCATCGGACAGGGCGGATCGGGGCTACACCTTC. Protein: CASKSSDRADRGYTF.

This clone appeared a single time. This sequence joins TRBV10-2 and TRBJ2-7; weak D call: TRBD1 (7 bases). The CDR3 sequence is 14 residues long. Germline V gene sequence: CDR1 WSHSY, CDR2 SAAADI. Trimming stripped 7 bases from V and 4 bases from J, with 17 bases between. Here the CDR3 reads CASKSLAGGYEQYF. The CDR3 coding sequence is TGCGCCAGCAAATCTCTCGCAGGGGGGTACGAGCAGTACTTC.

The CDR3 region has the DNA TGCGCCAGCAGCCCGGGGGGAGGGAACACTGAAGCTTTCTTT. Translating gives CASSPGGGNTEAFF. V usage is TRBV5-1 and J usage is TRBJ1-1; D perhaps matches TRBD1 (5 bases). With 4 bases removed from V and 1 base from J, the gap between germline ends came to 11 bases. CDR1 and CDR2 from the germline V gene are SGHRS and YFSETQ. The CDR3 loop spans 14 amino acids.

The gene calls are TRBV11-3 and TRBJ2-3, with TRBD1 matching 10 bases. Germline assignment: CDR1 SGHNT and CDR2 YENEEA. V was clipped by 0 bases and J by 0 bases; unmatched bases: 6. CDR3 length: 18 amino acids. The CDR3 region is CASSLDRWGQGSTDTQYF. CDR3 in DNA: TGTGCCAGCAGCTTAGATCGGTGGGGACAGGGGAGCACAGATACGCAGTATTTT.

This clone turned up a few times. V is TRBV4-1 and J is TRBJ2-2, with a weak D call TRBD1 (6 bases). The V end was cut by 5 bases, the J end by 4 bases, with 11 bases between. From germline, CDR1 is MGHRA and CDR2 YSYEKL. The CDR3 extends over 14 amino acids. The CDR3 loop reads CASSTYRATGELFF. In DNA, the CDR3 is TGCGCCAGCAGCACCTACAGGGCCACCGGGGAGCTGTTTTTT.

This rearrangement joins TRBV6-5 to TRBJ2-7; 8 bases line up with TRBD1. The length of the CDR3 is 14 residues. In germline, CDR1 is MNHEY, CDR2 SVGAGI. V lost 6 bases to trimming and J lost 2 bases; unmatched junction nucleotides: 6. CDR3 loop: CASRDTGGTYEQYF. CDR3 nucleotides: TGTGCCAGCAGAGATACAGGGGGAACCTACGAGCAGTACTTC.

The genes are TRBV5-1 and TRBJ2-7; TRBD1 matches at 9 bases. The germline CDR1 and CDR2 sequences are SGHRS and YFSETQ. The length of the CDR3 is 14 residues. The ends lost 2 bases at V and 7 bases at J; junction bases unmatched: 7. The CDR3: CASSFDRGRDEQYF. The CDR3 region has the DNA TGCGCCAGCAGCTTCGACAGGGGGAGAGATGAGCAGTACTTC.

Only one count was recorded for this clone. The V call is TRBV4-1, the J call TRBJ2-1, with 8 bases identical to TRBD2. The CDR3 is 15 amino acids. Germline values: CDR1 MGHRA, CDR2 YSYEKL. V lost 0 bases to trimming and J lost 8 bases; unmatched junction nucleotides: 6. The CDR3 here is CASSQDRGGAYEQFF. The CDR3 bases are TGCGCCAGCAGCCAAGATCGGGGGGGGGCTTATGAGCAGTTCTTC.

This chain links TRBV10-2 with TRBJ1-1; weak D call: TRBD1 (6 bases). This CDR3 comprises 14 residues. Trimming left V 6 bases short and J 4 bases short, with 15 bases between. Germline lookup yields CDR1 WSHSY and CDR2 SAAADI. The CDR3, as DNA: TGCGCCAGCAGGGTTTCAGGGGAGGGCACTGAAGCTTTCTTT. As protein: CASRVSGEGTEAFF.

This clone was seen a few times. The chain recombines TRBV28 with TRBJ1-5, with a weak D call TRBD1 (6 bases). Germline V gene lookup returns CDR1 MDHEN and CDR2 SYDVKM. The V gene lost 3 bases and the J gene lost 7 bases, with 25 bases spanning the gap. The CDR3 extends over 18 amino acids. DNA for the CDR3: TGTGCCAGCAGTTTCTCTCTTGCGGACAGTCGCCCCATACAGCCCCAGCATTTT. It is translated as CASSFSLADSRPIQPQHF.

The CDR3 region has the DNA TGTGCCAGCAGTGAAGGACTAGCGGATGAGCAGTTCTTC. This sequence encodes CASSEGLADEQFF. This sequence joins TRBV12-3 or TRBV12-4 and TRBJ2-1; the match to TRBD2 covers 10 bases. The CDR3 totals 13 residues. V shed 5 bases, J shed 8 bases, and the junction held 3 bases outside the gene matches.